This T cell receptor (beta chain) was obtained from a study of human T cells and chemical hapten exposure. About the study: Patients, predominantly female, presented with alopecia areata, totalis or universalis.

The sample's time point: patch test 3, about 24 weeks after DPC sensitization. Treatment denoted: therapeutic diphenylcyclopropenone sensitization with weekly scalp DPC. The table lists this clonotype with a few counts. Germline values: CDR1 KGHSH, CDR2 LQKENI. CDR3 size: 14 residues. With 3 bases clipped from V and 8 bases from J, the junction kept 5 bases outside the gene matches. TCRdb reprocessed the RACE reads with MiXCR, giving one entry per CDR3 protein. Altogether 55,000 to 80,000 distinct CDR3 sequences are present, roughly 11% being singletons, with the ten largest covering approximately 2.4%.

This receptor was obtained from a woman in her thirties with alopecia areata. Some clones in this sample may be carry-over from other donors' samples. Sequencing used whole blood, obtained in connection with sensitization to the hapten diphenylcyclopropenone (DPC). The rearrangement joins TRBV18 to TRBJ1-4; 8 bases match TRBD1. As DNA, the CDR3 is TGTGCCAGCTCACCGGAGACAGGGGTCGAAAAACTGTTTTTT. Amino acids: CASSPETGVEKLFF.